Below, 21 T cell receptor beta chains from the same sample are listed, as sequenced in a study of post-analysis software for immune sequencing data. Study outcomes and limitations: In patients, TRBV5-6, TRBV5-1 and TRBV20-1 belonged to five TRBV segments found more frequently than in controls.

Carried by the TCR beta cDNA libraries were unique molecular identifiers. TCRdb reprocessed the PCR reads via MiXCR and lists one record per CDR3 protein. Of about 430,000 distinct CDR3 sequences in the sample, 35% to 45% were seen once. The antigens for these receptors are not known. Material for sequencing was blood. The receptors were gathered from a girl aged 2 to 9 with multiple sclerosis.

This chain links TRBV7-2 with TRBJ2-7, with D unclear. There are 15 residues in the CDR3. Germline CDR1 SGHTA, CDR2 FQGNSA. Trimming pared 5 bases from V and 2 bases from J, leaving 16 bases between. The CDR3 protein is CASSPYVARAYEQYF. CDR3 in DNA: TGTGCCAGCAGCCCGTACGTGGCAAGGGCCTACGAGCAGTACTTC.

This clonotype was seen more than once but under ten times. The rearrangement links TRBV4-1 to TRBJ2-3; D is unresolved. The germline V gene encodes CDR1 MGHRA and CDR2 YSYEKL. Deletions cut 4 bases from V and 3 bases from J, with 20 bases between. The CDR3 totals 17 residues. CDR3 nucleotide sequence: TGCGCCAGCAGCCCAACCTACACTCCGATCTGGACAGATACGCAGTATTTT. Residues: CASSPTYTPIWTDTQYF.

This clonotype was seen a handful of times. The V gene is TRBV5-6, the J gene TRBJ2-7; 7 positions match TRBD2. Germline trimming cut 5 bases from V and 0 bases from J; bases unmatched to any gene: 8. Germline V gives CDR1 SGHDT, CDR2 YYEEEE. This CDR3 region has 15 residues. The CDR3 coding sequence is TGTGCCAGCAGGATACTAGCGCCGAGCTCCTACGAGCAGTACTTC. Its translation: CASRILAPSSYEQYF.

This chain joins TRBV9 and TRBJ2-7; 12 nucleotides match TRBD1. This CDR3 region has 16 residues. The J segment lost 1 base and the V segment lost 0 bases, leaving 2 bases of the junction unmatched. CDR1 SGDLS and CDR2 YYNGEE come from the germline V gene. As DNA, the CDR3 is TGTGCCAGCAGCGTAGCGGGACAGGGGGCTTCCTACGAGCAGTACTTC. This codes for CASSVAGQGASYEQYF.

The chain links TRBV20-1 to TRBJ2-7; TRBD2 aligns across 11 bases. Germline V lookup: CDR1 DFQATT, CDR2 SNEGSKA (reference sequence). CDR3 length: 18 residues. V lost 2 bases to trimming and J lost 0 bases; unmatched junction nucleotides: 12. CDR3 protein: CSARPRLAGHHSSYEQYF. The CDR3 DNA is TGCAGTGCTAGACCCCGACTAGCGGGACACCATTCCTCCTACGAGCAGTACTTC.

The chain recombines TRBV20-1 with TRBJ2-4, with a weak D call TRBD1 (6 bases). This CDR3 region has 16 residues. The germline V and J ends were trimmed by 0 bases and 1 base, with 13 bases remaining between them. Germline V gives CDR1 DFQATT, CDR2 SNEGSKA (reference sequence). CDR3 sequence reads: CSARDTGMGAKNIQYF. Here the CDR3 DNA reads TGCAGTGCTAGAGATACAGGGATGGGTGCCAAAAACATTCAGTACTTC.

The V and J genes are TRBV7-9 and TRBJ2-1, with D hard to call. Trimming removed 3 bases from V and 10 bases from J, with 10 bases in between. CDR1 is SEHNR, CDR2 FQNEAQ, per germline (reference sequence). The CDR3 spans 12 residues. CDR3 sequence (DNA): TGTGCCAGCAGCTTGGCTACCTACGAGCAGTTCTTC. It yields the protein CASSLATYEQFF.

This clonotype came up a few times. This chain joins TRBV6-2 or TRBV6-3 and TRBJ2-1; D is undetermined. The CDR3 runs to 14 residues. Trimming shortened V by 4 bases and J by 7 bases, and 14 bases separated the two germline ends. Germline CDR1 reads MNHEY; CDR2 reads SVGEGT. The DNA of the CDR3 is TGTGCCAGCAGTTTCTGGAGCCGGTCTAATGAGCAGTTCTTC. Amino acid sequence: CASSFWSRSNEQFF.

J is TRBJ2-3 and V is TRBV5-1; TRBD1 might be the D (6 bases). Trimming took off 2 bases at V and 4 bases at J, with 14 bases between the two ends. CDR1 and CDR2 (germline): SGHRS, YFSETQ. CDR3 length equals 15 residues. The CDR3 protein is CASSLQYRQADTQYF. The CDR3 nucleotides are TGCGCCAGCAGCTTACAGTACCGACAGGCAGATACGCAGTATTTT.

As regards this clonotype: Relative to the germline gene, one junction end is altered; a read error may explain this. This sequence joins TRBV5-1 and TRBJ1-1; D is uncertain. This CDR3 contains 13 residues. The germline gives CDR1 SGHRS, CDR2 YFSETQ. CDR3 sequence (DNA): TGCGCTAGCAGCTTGGTGAGAGAATCCCAAGCTTTCTTT. The encoded protein is CASSLVRESQAFF.

The V and J genes are TRBV4-3 and TRBJ2-7, with 8 bases that match TRBD2. The junction had 12 bases not matched to a gene; V was cut back by 1 base and J by 4 bases. The CDR3 runs 17 residues. CDR1 is LGHNA and CDR2 is YSLEER in the germline V gene. Here the CDR3 reads CASSQAVREGMWYEQYF. The CDR3 region has the DNA TGCGCCAGCAGCCAAGCGGTACGGGAGGGCATGTGGTACGAGCAGTACTTC.

V and J are TRBV7-2 and TRBJ2-3; D gene unclear. The CDR3 covers 11 residues. CDR1 SGHTA and CDR2 FQGNSA come from the germline V gene. V gave up 6 bases and J gave up 3 bases, with 4 bases separating them. In nucleotides, the CDR3 is TGTGCCAGCAGAACTACAGATACGCAGTATTTT. Its protein is CASRTTDTQYF.

This clonotype was detected a few times. The gene calls are TRBV7-2 and TRBJ2-7; maybe TRBD1 (6 bases). Per the germline V gene, CDR1 is SGHTA and CDR2 is FQGNSA. Trimming took off 3 bases at V and 2 bases at J, with 11 bases between the two ends. CDR3 length equals 14 residues. The CDR3 bases are TGTGCCAGCAGCTTCTGGGACAACCCCTACGAGCAGTACTTC. Encoded protein: CASSFWDNPYEQYF.

This clonotype appeared once. The chain links TRBV21-1 to TRBJ2-7. TRBV21-1 is a recognized pseudogene. The CDR3 is 16 residues long. In nucleotides, the CDR3 is TGTGCCAGCAGCAAAGCCGACCGACCGAGGCACTACGAGCAGTACTTC. Translated, it gives CASSKADRPRHYEQYF.

This clonotype was detected a few times. The chain is built from TRBV29-1 and TRBJ2-3; D possibly corresponds to TRBD2 (5 bases). Trimming removed 3 bases from V and 4 bases from J, with 17 bases in between. Germline CDR1 SQVTM, CDR2 ANQGSEA. The CDR3 spans 15 residues. In DNA form, the CDR3 reads TGCAGCGTTGAGTGGCAGCCCTGGGGAGCAGATACGCAGTATTTT. Protein sequence: CSVEWQPWGADTQYF.

The rearrangement uses TRBV9 and TRBJ2-5, with TRBD2 as a possible D gene (7 bases). Per germline, CDR1 SGDLS and CDR2 YYNGEE. The CDR3 has 16 amino acids. The germline V and J ends were trimmed by 0 bases and 3 bases, with 15 bases remaining between them. The CDR3 DNA reads TGTGCCAGCAGCGTAGACGGCGGGGGCAGAAAAGAGACCCAGTACTTC. Encoded protein: CASSVDGGGRKETQYF.

At least ten counts were recorded for this clonotype. The chain joins TRBV6-5 to TRBJ2-7, with D possibly called TRBD1 or TRBD2 (5 bases each). Per germline, CDR1 MNHEY and CDR2 SVGAGI. The CDR3 is 12 residues long. With 5 bases removed from V and 4 bases from J, the gap between germline ends came to 9 bases. CDR3 DNA: TGTGCCAGCAGTCCAGGGAGATACGAGCAGTACTTC. Translation: CASSPGRYEQYF.

This clonotype was detected only a few times. V usage is TRBV10-3 and J usage is TRBJ2-7; 7 positions agree with TRBD2. V gave up 2 bases and J gave up 2 bases; unmatched junction bases: 3. The CDR3 spans 14 residues. Per germline, CDR1 ENHRY and CDR2 SYGVKD. In DNA form, the CDR3 reads TGTGCCATCAGTGAGCGGGAGGCGACCTACGAGCAGTACTTC. It codes for CAISEREATYEQYF.

The gene calls are TRBV12-3 or TRBV12-4 and TRBJ2-5; D gene unclear. Judging by the DNA end, TRBJ2-7 fits better; the J call may be wrong. The CDR3 is made up of 12 amino acids. The CDR3: CASSLKWNEQYF. DNA for the CDR3: TGTGCCAGCAGTCTAAAGTGGAACGAGCAGTACTTC.

The chain carries TRBV7-9 and TRBJ2-1, with D possibly matching TRBD1 (6 bases). The CDR3 contains 12 residues. Between the trimmed V and J ends, which lost 5 bases and 11 bases, there was a span of 13 bases. The germline gives CDR1 SEHNR, CDR2 FQNEAQ (reference sequence). CDR3 loop: CASSQGYYQQFF. CDR3 nucleotides: TGTGCCAGCAGCCAGGGGTACTACCAGCAGTTCTTC.

The CDR3 DNA follows: TGTGCCAGCAGCTTAGGCCCCGGGGACGAGCAGTACTTC. Amino acid sequence: CASSLGPGDEQYF. This chain uses TRBV7-2 with TRBJ2-7, with D perhaps TRBD2 (5 bases). The CDR3 has 13 residues. Germline lookup yields CDR1 SGHTA and CDR2 FQGNSA. With 1 base removed from V and 5 bases from J, the gap between germline ends came to 9 bases.